One sample yielded the 13 T cell receptor beta chains listed below, sequenced in a study of response to subunit inactivated influenza vaccine. TCRdb fed the RT-PCR reads into MiXCR, producing one record per CDR3 protein. This sample has about half a million distinct CDR3 sequences; 6.5% to 8% occur once, and the top ten carry approximately 13%. This specimen was PBMCs from blood, taken around 25 months after vaccination. Source of these receptors: a man between 45 and 75 years old who received an inactivated influenza vaccine.

The chain employs TRBV6-2 or TRBV6-3 and TRBJ2-4; D is unresolved. Germline CDR1 reads MNHEY; CDR2 reads SVGEGT. The length of the CDR3 is 14 residues. Trimming took 0 bases from V and 4 from J, leaving 7 bases between them. The CDR3 loop reads CASSYSRVKNIQYF. CDR3 in DNA: TGTGCCAGCAGTTACTCTCGGGTAAAAAACATTCAGTACTTC.

The chain links TRBV4-3 to TRBJ2-3, with 8 nucleotides matching TRBD2. This CDR3 comprises 14 residues. V shed 5 bases, J shed 8 bases, and the junction held 9 bases outside the gene matches. Germline V gene sequence: CDR1 LGHNA, CDR2 YSLEER. CDR3: CASSKTSAGGTQYF. CDR3 sequence (DNA): TGCGCCAGCAGCAAGACTAGCGCCGGGGGTACGCAGTATTTT.

The V and J genes are TRBV5-1 and TRBJ2-3, with D possibly being TRBD1 (5 bases). The germline V and J ends were trimmed by 1 base and 6 bases, with 15 bases remaining between them. This CDR3 comprises 15 residues. Germline CDR1 and CDR2: SGHRS and YFSETQ. The CDR3 loop is CASSLSDSNPDTQYF. CDR3 DNA: TGCGCCAGCAGCTTGAGCGACAGCAACCCGGATACGCAGTATTTT.

CDR3: CATSRDYGTGGITGELFF. CDR3 in DNA: TGTGCCACCAGCAGAGATTACGGGACAGGGGGAATTACCGGGGAGCTGTTTTTT. This chain links TRBV15 with TRBJ2-2; 11 bases agree with TRBD1. Per germline, CDR1 LNHNV and CDR2 YYDKDF (reference sequence). V dropped 0 bases and J dropped 5; count of bases not matched to a gene: 8. The CDR3 is made up of 18 amino acids. Full variable domain (missing parts from reference TRBV15 and TRBJ2-2): DAMVIQNPRYQVTQFGKPVTLSCSQTLNHNVMYWYQQKSSQAPKLLFHYYDKDFNNEADTPDNFQSRRPNTSFCFLDIRSPGLGDTAMYLCATSRDYGTGGITGELFFGEGSRLTVL.

This clonotype was counted many times. This sequence joins TRBV25-1 and TRBJ2-5, with no clear D. Germline loops: CDR1 MGHDK, CDR2 SYGVNS. The CDR3 sequence is 15 residues long. V was trimmed by 4 bases and J by 2 bases, leaving 14 bases between them. CDR3: CASSARPGVQETQYF. The CDR3 nucleotides are TGTGCCAGCAGTGCTCGTCCGGGCGTACAAGAGACCCAGTACTTC.

The chain joins TRBV4-1 to TRBJ2-1; D perhaps matches TRBD2 (5 bases). Germline V lookup: CDR1 MGHRA, CDR2 YSYEKL. Between the trimmed V and J ends, which lost 1 base and 7 bases, there was a span of 17 bases. The CDR3 extends over 16 amino acids. CDR3 sequence (DNA): TGCGCCAGCAGCCAAGCAGGCACGGGGTTGGTAAATGAGCAGTTCTTC. Encoded protein: CASSQAGTGLVNEQFF.

The chain recombines TRBV2 with TRBJ2-1; 9 bases fit TRBD1. The CDR3 contains 17 residues. Germline V lookup: CDR1 SNHLY, CDR2 FYNNEI. The V segment lost 2 bases and the J segment 3 bases; nucleotides outside the gene matches: 8. CDR3 bases: TGTGCCAGCAGTGAATATCCGGGACAGGGCTTCTACAATGAGCAGTTCTTC. Translating gives CASSEYPGQGFYNEQFF.

This clonotype appeared many times. This CDR3 is CASSLWSGNEQYF. In nucleotides, the CDR3 is TGCGCCAGCAGCTTGTGGTCAGGGAACGAGCAGTACTTC. V is TRBV5-1 and J is TRBJ2-7; D is possibly TRBD1 (5 bases). The CDR3 has 13 amino acids. The germline V gene has CDR1 SGHRS and CDR2 YFSETQ. Trimming left V 1 base short and J 5 bases short, with 10 bases between. The full variable domain, its missing parts supplied by reference TRBV5-1 and TRBJ2-7, is KAGVTQTPRYLIKTRGQQVTLSCSPISGHRSVSWYQQTPGQGLQFLFEYFSETQRNKGNFPGRFSGRQFSNSRSEMNVSTLELGDSALYLCASSLWSGNEQYFGPGTRLTVT.

This clonotype was recorded at least ten times. The chain has TRBV20-1 and TRBJ2-1; D may match TRBD1 or TRBD2 (5 bases each). CDR3 length: 14 residues. V shed 4 bases and J shed 1 base, with 11 bases lying between them. CDR1 and CDR2 from the germline V gene are DFQATT and SNEGSKA (reference sequence). The CDR3 sequence: CSAKDGTSYNEQFF. The CDR3, as DNA: TGCAGTGCTAAGGACGGGACGTCCTACAATGAGCAGTTCTTC.

J is TRBJ1-5 and V is TRBV7-2, with D possibly matching TRBD1 (6 bases). This CDR3 comprises 17 residues. Trimming took 5 bases from V and 2 from J, leaving 19 bases between them. Germline CDR1 and CDR2: SGHTA and FQGNSA. CDR3 amino acids: CASSTATGFGGNQPQHF. The CDR3 coding sequence is TGTGCCAGCAGCACAGCTACAGGGTTCGGGGGCAATCAGCCCCAGCATTTT.

This clonotype was seen more than once but under ten times. The chain links TRBV12-3 or TRBV12-4 to TRBJ2-7, with 9 bases aligning to TRBD1. With V trimmed by 6 bases and J by 1 base, 7 bases remained unmatched. The CDR3 sequence is 15 residues long. The CDR3 sequence is CASRKGQGSSYEQYF. The CDR3 DNA is TGTGCCAGCAGAAAAGGACAGGGGAGTTCCTACGAGCAGTACTTC.

The chain carries TRBV29-1 and TRBJ2-7; 8 bases fit TRBD1. This CDR3 is built from 15 residues. From germline, CDR1 is SQVTM and CDR2 ANQGSEA. V lost 3 bases and J lost 7; bases outside the gene matches: 14. DNA of the CDR3: TGCAGCGTTGAGGGAAGACAGGGGTTCTTCAGTGAGCAGTACTTC. It translates to CSVEGRQGFFSEQYF.

J is TRBJ2-4 and V is TRBV5-1; 8 positions match TRBD2. V shed 0 bases and J 5 bases; nucleotides not matched to a gene: 4. Germline V gene data show CDR1 as SGHRS and CDR2 as YFSETQ. The CDR3 consists of 15 residues. DNA for the CDR3: TGCGCCAGCAGCTTGGGGGTTAGCGGGGAAAACATTCAGTACTTC. This codes for CASSLGVSGENIQYF.